This T cell receptor (beta chain) was recorded in a study of blood T cell repertoires in COVID-19. Across the whole study: Acute and convalescent COVID-19 samples came from the United States, Italy and Spain. From T cells, B-cell-depleted T cells, or PBMCs came the material, which was cDNA or gDNA.

From germline, CDR1 is SGHTA and CDR2 FQGNSA. The CDR3 consists of 13 residues. The V and J ends lost 6 bases and 5 bases respectively, with 14 bases between them. As originally analysed: Nucleated cell counts were estimated from reference gene primer amplification. TCRdb's table, derived via immunoSEQ multiplex PCR, lists solely in-frame clones and lacks some. The D gene and trimming were derived from the DNA, and the V and J assignments and clone size from that table. The sample holds roughly 200,000 clones, 75% to 85% seen once. This TCR was recovered from an elderly woman with COVID-19, enrolled during active disease. Specimen: peripheral blood. V is TRBV7-2 and J is TRBJ2-7, with D maybe TRBD2 (6 bases). The CDR3 bases are TGTGCCAGCAGTCTGACTAGGTTAGACGAGCAGTACTTC. It yields the protein CASSLTRLDEQYF.